The sequence of this TCR beta chain was determined in a study of cytomegalovirus exposure and HLA in healthy donors. General study points: A later analysis found common viral pathogens apparently linked to several of the most significant clusters.

Concerning this clone: What it binds is not known.

PCR was performed using 60 Vbeta and 13 Jbeta primers. Clones were read by immunoSEQ multiplex PCR, and TCRdb kept only the in-frame ones, dropping some. The sample has 150,000 to 200,000 clones; roughly 80% are singletons. CDR3 size: 12 residues. Trimming took 6 bases from V and 3 from J, leaving 9 bases between them. Germline V gives CDR1 SNHLY, CDR2 FYNNEI. The sequencing sample was made of PBMCs. The receptor was isolated from a human donor in good health. The gene calls are TRBV2 and TRBJ2-7; possibly TRBD2 for D (5 bases). CDR3 residues: CASRGSFYEQYF. In DNA form, the CDR3 reads TGTGCCAGCAGAGGGAGTTTCTACGAGCAGTACTTC.